This TCR beta chain was documented in a study of blood T cell repertoires in COVID-19. Study details: Nucleic acid was either cDNA or gDNA, and it came from T cells, B-cell-depleted T cells, or PBMCs.

V was shortened by 5 bases and J by 9 bases, with 12 bases between the two germline ends. Germline values: CDR1 LNHDA, CDR2 SQIVND (reference sequence). The CDR3 consists of 12 residues. Researchers sorted participants into cohorts using their self-reported clinical history. Resolution of symptoms, clearance, or two negative PCRs was present in recovered Cohort 3 donors. Method: immunoSEQ multiplex PCR; TCRdb's copy keeps in-frame clones and lacks some. The data show some 490,000 clones, approximately 86% seen once. Sequenced input: PBMCs or T cells enriched from blood (not recorded which). The V gene is TRBV19, the J gene TRBJ2-3; D perhaps matches TRBD2 (5 bases). This clonotype was sampled from a woman aged 55 to 70 who had recovered from COVID-19. The CDR3 spells CASSPPRGTQYF. The CDR3 region has the DNA TGTGCCAGTAGTCCCCCCCGCGGGACGCAGTATTTT.